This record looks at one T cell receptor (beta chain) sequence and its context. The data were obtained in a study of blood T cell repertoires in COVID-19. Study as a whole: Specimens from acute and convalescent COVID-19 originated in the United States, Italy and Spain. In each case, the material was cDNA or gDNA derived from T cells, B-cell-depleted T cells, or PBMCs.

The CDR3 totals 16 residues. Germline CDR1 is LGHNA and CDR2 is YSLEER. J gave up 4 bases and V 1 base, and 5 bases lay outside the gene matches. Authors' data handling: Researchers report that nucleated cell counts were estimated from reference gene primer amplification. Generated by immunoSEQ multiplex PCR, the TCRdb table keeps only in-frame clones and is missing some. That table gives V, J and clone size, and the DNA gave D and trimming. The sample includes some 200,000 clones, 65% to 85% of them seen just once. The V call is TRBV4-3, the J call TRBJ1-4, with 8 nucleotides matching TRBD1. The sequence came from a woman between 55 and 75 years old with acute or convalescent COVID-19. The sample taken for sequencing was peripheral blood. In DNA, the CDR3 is TGCGCCAGCAGCCAAGGATCAGGGGGCGGTAATGAAAAACTGTTTTTT. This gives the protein CASSQGSGGGNEKLFF.